One T cell receptor beta chain is described in this entry. These data come from a study of OX40 agonist ivuxolimab in advanced cancers. Study-wide context: Ivuxolimab was administered intravenously to patients at 0.01 to 10 mg/kg every 2 weeks. Dose-escalation patients suffered from hepatocellular carcinoma, melanoma, renal cell or head and neck cancer.

V lost 1 base and J 0 bases, leaving 7 bases between the germline ends. This CDR3 is 14 amino acids long. CDR1 is LGHNT and CDR2 is FRNRAP in the germline V gene. Blood sampling took place at baseline, cycle 4 day 1, and cycle 7 day 1. Produced via immunoSEQ multiplex PCR; TCRdb's table is partial and in-frame only. The sample records over 90,000 clones, 70% to 90% being singletons. This clonotype was sampled from an adult with an advanced solid tumor such as melanoma, head and neck, liver or kidney cancer. The genes are TRBV12-5 and TRBJ2-7; D is unclear. The specimen comprised CD4+ or CD8+ T cells sorted from blood, sampled in a trial of the OX40 agonist ivuxolimab. This chain's CDR3 is CASGLGQNSYEQYF. The CDR3 nucleotides read TGTGCTAGTGGTTTGGGGCAGAACTCCTACGAGCAGTACTTC. The whole variable domain, remainder taken from reference TRBV12-5 and TRBJ2-7, is DARVTQTPRHKVTEMGQEVTMRCQPILGHNTVFWYRQTMMQGLELLAYFRNRAPLDDSGMPKDRFSAEMPDATLATLKIQPSEPRDSAVYFCASGLGQNSYEQYFGPGTRLTVT.